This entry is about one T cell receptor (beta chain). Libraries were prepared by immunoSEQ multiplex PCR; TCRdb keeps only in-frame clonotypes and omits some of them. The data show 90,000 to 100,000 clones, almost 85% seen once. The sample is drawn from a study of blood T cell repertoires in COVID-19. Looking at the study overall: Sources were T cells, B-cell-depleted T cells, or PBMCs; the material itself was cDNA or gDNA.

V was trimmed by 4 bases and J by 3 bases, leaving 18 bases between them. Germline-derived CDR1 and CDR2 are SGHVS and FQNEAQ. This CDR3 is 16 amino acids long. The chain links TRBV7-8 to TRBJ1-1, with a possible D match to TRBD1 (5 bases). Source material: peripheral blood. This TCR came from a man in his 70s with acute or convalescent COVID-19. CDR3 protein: CASSSDPAGGYTEAFF. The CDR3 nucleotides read TGTGCCAGCAGCTCGGACCCGGCCGGGGGATACACTGAAGCTTTCTTT.